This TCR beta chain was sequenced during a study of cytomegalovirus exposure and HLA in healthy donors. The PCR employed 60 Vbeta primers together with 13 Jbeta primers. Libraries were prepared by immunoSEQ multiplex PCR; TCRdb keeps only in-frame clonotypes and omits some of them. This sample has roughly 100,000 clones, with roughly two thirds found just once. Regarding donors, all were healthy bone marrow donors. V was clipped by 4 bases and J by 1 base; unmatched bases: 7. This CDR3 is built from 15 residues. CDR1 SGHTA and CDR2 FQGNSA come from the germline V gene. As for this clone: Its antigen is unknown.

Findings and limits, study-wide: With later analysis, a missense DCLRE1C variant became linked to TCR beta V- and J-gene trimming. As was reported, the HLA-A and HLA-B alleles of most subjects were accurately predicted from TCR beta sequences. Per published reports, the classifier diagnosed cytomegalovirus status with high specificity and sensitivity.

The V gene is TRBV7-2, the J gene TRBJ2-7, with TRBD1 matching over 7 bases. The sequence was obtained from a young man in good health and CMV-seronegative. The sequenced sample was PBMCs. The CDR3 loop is CASSSRTGVSYEQYF. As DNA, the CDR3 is TGTGCCAGCAGCTCAAGGACAGGCGTATCCTACGAGCAGTACTTC.